These 24 T cell receptor beta chains came from one sample sequenced in a study of patients and donors after allogeneic stem cell transplantation. Using its own MiXCR run on the RT-PCR reads, TCRdb lists one record per CDR3 protein. This sample has over 150,000 distinct CDR3 sequences, with 35% to 50% found just once. The material sequenced was blood, either unsorted or a sorted T cell fraction (not recorded which). These receptors were collected from a human donor who was either an allogeneic HSCT recipient or a stem cell or donor lymphocyte infusion donor (not recorded which). It is not recorded whose cells these are; they may come from a transplant donor.

The chain combines TRBV4-2 with TRBJ2-4, with a weak D call TRBD2 (6 bases). Trimming removed 1 base from V and 0 bases from J, with 16 bases in between. This CDR3 is 18 amino acids long. In germline, CDR1 is LGHNA, CDR2 YNFKEQ. CDR3 sequence reads: CASSQAFAGTIAKNIQYF. DNA for the CDR3: TGTGCCAGCAGCCAAGCTTTTGCGGGAACCATAGCCAAAAACATTCAGTACTTC.

V and J are TRBV12-3 or TRBV12-4 and TRBJ1-5; D is undetermined. The V end lost 5 bases, the J end lost 6 bases, and 23 bases lay between the germline ends. This CDR3 spans 17 amino acids. The CDR3 loop is CASSPSLGPPGGQPQHF. In DNA, the CDR3 is TGTGCCAGCAGTCCTTCACTAGGGCCCCCAGGCGGTCAGCCCCAGCATTTT.

This chain joins TRBV27 and TRBJ1-5; possible D gene TRBD1, 6 bases. The V end was cut by 0 bases, the J end by 5 bases, with 8 bases between. The CDR3 extends over 14 amino acids. CDR1 is MNHEY, CDR2 SMNVEV, per germline (reference sequence). The CDR3 nucleotides are TGTGCCAGCAGTTTATCAGGGGGGTATCAGCCCCAGCATTTT. As protein: CASSLSGGYQPQHF.

In its sample, this clonotype was seen a few times. V gene TRBV5-5 combines with J gene TRBJ1-2, with a weak D call TRBD1 (5 bases). V lost 1 base and J 3 bases, leaving 16 bases between the germline ends. This CDR3 region has 16 residues. CDR1 and CDR2 from the germline V gene are SGHKS and YYEKEE (reference sequence). The DNA for the CDR3 is TGTGCCAGCAGCTTGACGATCGGGGGTTTGGACTATGGCTACACCTTC. As protein: CASSLTIGGLDYGYTF.

This sequence joins TRBV9 and TRBJ2-7; maybe TRBD2 (6 bases). CDR1 and CDR2 from the germline V gene are SGDLS and YYNGEE. Trimming pared 1 base from V and 1 base from J, leaving 12 bases between. The CDR3 contains 15 residues. DNA for the CDR3: TGTGCCAGCAGCGTAAACCCCGGGAGTTCCTACGAGCAGTACTTC. As protein: CASSVNPGSSYEQYF.

This clonotype was picked up a small number of times. This chain links TRBV7-9 with TRBJ1-2; D may be TRBD1 (5 bases). The V gene lost 4 bases and the J gene lost 1 base, with 13 bases spanning the gap. CDR1 is SEHNR, CDR2 FQNEAQ, per germline (reference sequence). This CDR3 is 15 amino acids long. CDR3 DNA: TGTGCCAGCAGCTCAATGAGGGGCCTTAACTATGGCTACACCTTC. It encodes CASSSMRGLNYGYTF.

The chain couples TRBV12-3 or TRBV12-4 to TRBJ2-7, with 8 nucleotides matching TRBD2. Unmatched junction bases numbered 2, after V lost 3 bases and J lost 7 bases. The CDR3 contains 12 residues. The CDR3 reads CASSLVAGEQYF. The CDR3, as DNA: TGTGCCAGCAGTTTGGTAGCGGGGGAGCAGTACTTC.

The V and J genes are TRBV20-1 and TRBJ2-1; no reliable D call. This CDR3 contains 15 residues. Trimming removed 0 bases at V and 3 bases at J, with 12 bases between. CDR1 is DFQATT and CDR2 is SNEGSKA in the germline V gene (reference sequence). DNA for the CDR3: TGCAGTGCTAGAGATGAGATTTCCTTCTACAATGAGCAGTTCTTC. It translates to CSARDEISFYNEQFF.

CDR3 sequence (DNA): TGTGCCACCAGTGACCCCTTGGCTGCCAGTTCGTTCTTC. It translates to CATSDPLAASSFF. This chain links TRBV24-1 with TRBJ2-1, with D unresolved. Trimming stripped 4 bases from V and 15 bases from J, with 18 bases between. Per the germline V gene, CDR1 is KGHDR and CDR2 is SFDVKD. CDR3 length: 13 residues.

A few counts support this clonotype. The chain links TRBV6-6 to TRBJ2-1; D is ambiguous. CDR3 length: 15 residues. V was pared by 5 bases and J by 6 bases, with 17 bases between. CDR1 is MNHNY, CDR2 SVGAGI, per germline (reference sequence). The CDR3 here is CASSPEPGPPNEQFF. The DNA of the CDR3 is TGTGCCAGCAGTCCCGAGCCCGGACCGCCCAATGAGCAGTTCTTC.

The V and J genes are TRBV3-1 and TRBJ1-5; maybe TRBD1 (5 bases). Germline CDR1 and CDR2: LGHDT and YNNKEL (reference sequence). With 4 bases removed from V and 0 bases from J, the gap between germline ends came to 22 bases. The CDR3 loop spans 19 amino acids. This chain's CDR3 is CASSRITGPEAYSNQPQHF. For the CDR3, the DNA is TGTGCCAGCAGCCGAATTACGGGACCCGAGGCTTATAGCAATCAGCCCCAGCATTTT.

There are a few counts of this clonotype. The rearrangement joins TRBV12-3 or TRBV12-4 to TRBJ2-2; D is unclear. Trimming took 1 base from V and 6 from J, leaving 9 bases between them. There are 14 residues in the CDR3. The chain's CDR3 is CASSLVQFSGELFF. The DNA of the CDR3 is TGTGCCAGCAGTTTAGTTCAGTTTTCCGGGGAGCTGTTTTTT.

V gene TRBV2 combines with J gene TRBJ1-1; D is uncertain. Per the germline V gene, CDR1 is SNHLY and CDR2 is FYNNEI. Trimming removed 8 bases from V and 1 base from J, with 11 bases in between. This CDR3 spans 13 amino acids. CDR3 region: CASGVEQNTEAFF. CDR3 coding DNA: TGTGCCAGCGGGGTGGAGCAGAACACTGAAGCTTTCTTT. Full variable domain (rest looked up from reference TRBV2 and TRBJ1-1): EPEVTQTPSHQVTQMGQEVILRCVPISNHLYFYWYRQILGQKVEFLVSFYNNEISEKSEIFDDQFSVERPDGSNFTLKIRSTKLEDSAMYFCASGVEQNTEAFFGQGTRLTVV.

This clonotype was counted a few times. The V and J genes are TRBV7-2 and TRBJ1-1; 8 bases agree with TRBD1. The CDR3 length is 15 residues. The V gene's germline CDR1 is SGHTA and CDR2 FQGNSA. V dropped 2 bases and J dropped 3; count of bases not matched to a gene: 5. CDR3 nucleotides: TGTGCCAGCAGCTTATACACAGGGGGGGACACTGAAGCTTTCTTT. Translating gives CASSLYTGGDTEAFF.

A word on this clonotype: Its ends do not fully match the called genes, so a read error is possible. The gene calls are TRBV9 and TRBJ1-2, with D hard to call. CDR1 is SGDLS and CDR2 is YYNGEE in the germline V gene. The CDR3 is 13 amino acids. CDR3 residues: CAGSLARNYGYTF. DNA for the CDR3: TGTGCCGGCAGCCTGGCGAGGAACTATGGCTACACCTTC. Drawing the rest from reference TRBV9 and TRBJ1-2, the complete variable domain is DSGVTQTPKHLITATGQRVTLRCSPRSGDLSVYWYQQSLDQGLQFLIQYYNGEERAKGNILERFSAQQFPDLHSELNLSSLELGDSALYFCAGSLARNYGYTFGSGTRLTVV.

V usage is TRBV20-1 and J usage is TRBJ2-7; 8 nucleotides align to TRBD2. The germline V gene encodes CDR1 DFQATT and CDR2 SNEGSKA (reference sequence). J gave up 6 bases and V 7 bases, and 8 bases lay outside the gene matches. CDR3 length: 12 amino acids. CDR3 in DNA: TGCAGTGGTGCACTAGCGGCCCGCGAGCAGTACTTC. It is translated as CSGALAAREQYF.

This clonotype appeared a single time. The chain links TRBV29-1 to TRBJ2-7, with a weak D call TRBD2 (6 bases). The CDR3 loop spans 12 amino acids. The germline V gene has CDR1 SQVTM and CDR2 ANQGSEA. V lost 5 bases, J lost 4 bases, and 12 bases lay in between. CDR3 DNA sequence: TGCAGCGTTAAAACGGGAGTATACGAGCAGTACTTC. Protein product: CSVKTGVYEQYF.

This clonotype occurred a few times. The chain links TRBV9 to TRBJ1-2; D is unclear. The CDR3 runs 15 residues. Trimming removed 3 bases from V and 5 bases from J, with 17 bases in between. The germline V gene has CDR1 SGDLS and CDR2 YYNGEE. CDR3 in amino acids: CASSEGWGREYGYTF. CDR3 nucleotides: TGTGCCAGCAGCGAGGGCTGGGGAAGGGAATATGGCTACACCTTC. The full variable domain, rest sourced from reference TRBV9 and TRBJ1-2, is DSGVTQTPKHLITATGQRVTLRCSPRSGDLSVYWYQQSLDQGLQFLIQYYNGEERAKGNILERFSAQQFPDLHSELNLSSLELGDSALYFCASSEGWGREYGYTFGSGTRLTVV.

V usage is TRBV6-5 and J usage is TRBJ2-1; the match to TRBD1 covers 7 bases. Germline V CDR1 and CDR2: MNHEY, SVGAGI. This CDR3 is 13 amino acids long. The trim removed 0 bases at V and 13 bases at J, leaving 6 bases unmatched. The CDR3 coding sequence is TGTGCCAGCAGTTACTCGAGGGGGCCCAGTCAGTTCTTC. Its translation is CASSYSRGPSQFF.

This clonotype came up a few times. The rearrangement joins TRBV7-9 to TRBJ1-2; 9 bases map to TRBD1. This CDR3 is 15 amino acids long. V dropped 6 bases and J dropped 8; count of bases not matched to a gene: 13. Germline V gene data show CDR1 as SEHNR and CDR2 as FQNEAQ (reference sequence). The CDR3 DNA reads as TGTGCCAGCAGTCCCGGGACAGGGAGTTTACGAGGCTACACCTTC. Encoded protein: CASSPGTGSLRGYTF. Filled out from reference TRBV7-9 and TRBJ1-2, the complete variable domain reads DTGVSQNPRHKITKRGQNVTFRCDPISEHNRLYWYRQTLGQGPEFLTYFQNEAQLEKSRLLSDRFSAERPKGSFSTLEIQRTEQGDSAMYLCASSPGTGSLRGYTFGSGTRLTVV.

This chain joins TRBV11-2 and TRBJ1-2, with 8 bases aligning to TRBD1. The CDR3 spans 13 residues. Germline loops: CDR1 SGHAT, CDR2 FQNNGV. The V segment lost 3 bases and the J segment 8 bases; nucleotides outside the gene matches: 5. This chain's CDR3 is CASSLDRVSGYTF. CDR3 nucleotides: TGTGCCAGCAGCTTGGACAGGGTATCCGGCTACACCTTC.

This clonotype was seen only a few times. This rearrangement joins TRBV6-1 to TRBJ1-4; a weak D match, TRBD1 (5 bases). The CDR3 is 15 amino acids. Trimming removed 3 bases from V and 8 bases from J, with 16 bases in between. CDR1 is MNHNS, CDR2 SASEGT, per germline. The CDR3: CASSEGVLKWEKLFF. CDR3 sequence (DNA): TGTGCCAGCAGTGAGGGGGTCTTAAAGTGGGAAAAACTGTTTTTT.

The chain uses TRBV11-2 and TRBJ1-1; 9 bases are a match to TRBD1. The V gene end was trimmed by 5 bases and the J gene end by 10 bases; junction bases not matched to a gene: 14. The germline gives CDR1 SGHAT, CDR2 FQNNGV. The CDR3 covers 15 residues. CDR3 residues: CASSPRSHGQGPAFF. The CDR3 DNA follows: TGTGCCAGCAGCCCCCGATCCCATGGACAGGGGCCAGCTTTCTTT.

This clonotype has ten or more counts. This chain connects TRBV25-1 to TRBJ1-2; D gene unclear. V lost 6 bases to trimming and J lost 5 bases, with 13 bases between them. CDR3 length: 13 amino acids. Looked up from germline, CDR1 is MGHDK and CDR2 is SYGVNS. CDR3 residues: CASSFSDLYGYTF. The CDR3 DNA follows: TGTGCCAGCAGCTTCTCAGACCTTTATGGCTACACCTTC.